The present T cell receptor (beta chain) was sequenced within a study of T-cell reconstitution after alpha-beta-depleted transplantation in children. The CDR3 consists of 12 residues. J was trimmed by 6 bases and V by 6 bases; bases with no gene match: 4. This clonotype came up many times. The TCRbeta library was prepared with unique molecular identifiers. TCRdb analysed the PCR reads with MiXCR anew, one entry per CDR3 protein. The repertoire holds a few hundred thousand distinct CDR3 sequences, over 8% seen once, with around 10% in the top ten. This material consisted of PBMCs from the stem cell graft donor, taken from the stem cell graft. The TCR comes from a human donor who donated a stem cell graft to a child with SCID. V gene TRBV12-3 or TRBV12-4 combines with J gene TRBJ1-2; 7 bases fit TRBD1. The CDR3 loop reads CASSPTGNGYTF. For the CDR3, the DNA is TGTGCCAGCAGCCCGACAGGGAATGGCTACACCTTC.